The 19 T cell receptor beta chains given below trace back to one sample, sequenced in a study of T cell therapy after organ transplantation. Here immunoSEQ multiplex PCR was the method, and the copy in TCRdb shows in-frame clones only, minus some. The data contain 15,000 to 20,000 clones, roughly four fifths of them singletons. The time point: 4-8 weeks after completion of therapy. What these receptors recognize is not known. Specimen: CD8+ T cells from blood, collected after autologous CMV-specific T cell therapy. These receptors were collected from a human patient who had received a solid organ transplant and had CMV disease. The graft donor may have contributed some T cells.

The chain carries TRBV11-1 and TRBJ2-5; TRBD2 agrees at 11 bases. Per the germline V gene, CDR1 is SGHAT and CDR2 is FQDESV (reference sequence). With V trimmed by 5 bases and J by 6 bases, 5 bases remained unmatched. The length of the CDR3 is 14 residues. DNA of the CDR3: TGTGCCAGCAGCAAACTAGCGGGGGAAAAGACCCAGTACTTC. Encoded protein: CASSKLAGEKTQYF.

This sequence joins TRBV27 and TRBJ2-1, with D perhaps matching TRBD1 (6 bases). CDR1 MNHEY and CDR2 SMNVEV come from the germline V gene (reference sequence). V was cut by 3 bases and J by 7 bases, with 10 bases left in between. The CDR3 is 13 residues long. The CDR3, as DNA: TGTGCCAGCAGTTTTTATAGGGGGAATGAGCAGTTCTTC. Translation gives CASSFYRGNEQFF.

The V and J genes are TRBV30 and TRBJ2-7; D is unclear. Looked up from germline, CDR1 is GTSNPN and CDR2 is SVGIG (reference sequence). Trimming shortened V by 4 bases and J by 2 bases, and 15 bases separated the two germline ends. CDR3 size: 14 residues. Written as DNA, the CDR3 is TGTGCCTGGAACGGCCCAGGCTTAACCTACGAGCAGTACTTC. It codes for CAWNGPGLTYEQYF.

The chain uses TRBV29-1 and TRBJ1-4; 7 nucleotides line up with TRBD1. Germline loops: CDR1 SQVTM, CDR2 ANQGSEA. V shed 2 bases and J 11 bases; nucleotides not matched to a gene: 11. The CDR3 has 14 residues. CDR3: CSVELFSRQGKLFF. CDR3 sequence (DNA): TGCAGCGTTGAACTCTTCTCAAGACAGGGTAAACTGTTTTTT.

The chain recombines TRBV5-1 with TRBJ2-7; D is unresolved. V dropped 4 bases and J dropped 2 bases, with 7 bases sitting between them. This CDR3 is 12 amino acids long. CDR1 and CDR2 (germline): SGHRS, YFSETQ. The CDR3 loop reads CASSGPPYEQYF. The CDR3 DNA reads as TGCGCCAGCAGCGGTCCCCCCTACGAGCAGTACTTC.

The chain is built from TRBV6-4 and TRBJ2-2; D possibly corresponds to TRBD1 (7 bases). Trimming pared 2 bases from V and 0 bases from J, leaving 10 bases between. The CDR3 sequence is 16 residues long. Germline CDR1 reads MRHNA; CDR2 reads SNTAGT. The chain's CDR3 is CASSDPGGTNTGELFF. The CDR3 DNA follows: TGTGCCAGCAGTGACCCAGGGGGGACGAACACCGGGGAGCTGTTTTTT.

The gene calls are TRBV6-5 and TRBJ2-7; 12 bases align to TRBD2. The V segment lost 8 bases and the J segment 6 bases; nucleotides outside the gene matches: 8. In germline, CDR1 is MNHEY, CDR2 SVGAGI. The CDR3 extends over 14 amino acids. The DNA of the CDR3 is TGTGCCAGCCTAGCGGGGGGGAGGTTGGGCGAGCAGTACTTC. Its translation: CASLAGGRLGEQYF.

J is TRBJ2-1 and V is TRBV7-8; the D is unclear. CDR1 SGHVS and CDR2 FQNEAQ come from the germline V gene. V gave up 5 bases and J gave up 8 bases, with 7 bases separating them. This CDR3 comprises 11 residues. The CDR3 loop is CASSPMDEQFF. The CDR3 nucleotides are TGTGCCAGCAGCCCCATGGATGAGCAGTTCTTC.

The rearrangement uses TRBV5-6 and TRBJ2-1; D possibly corresponds to TRBD2 (5 bases). The CDR3 is 12 amino acids. V shed 4 bases and J shed 10 bases, with 12 bases lying between them. Germline lookup yields CDR1 SGHDT and CDR2 YYEEEE. The CDR3 loop reads CASSVRDVEQFF. The CDR3 DNA is TGTGCCAGCAGCGTCCGGGATGTAGAGCAGTTCTTC.

The J gene is TRBJ2-7, the V gene TRBV5-1, with 8 bases fitting TRBD1. Germline V gene data show CDR1 as SGHRS and CDR2 as YFSETQ. V shed 4 bases and J 5 bases; nucleotides not matched to a gene: 11. This CDR3 spans 15 amino acids. The CDR3 nucleotides are TGCGCCAGCAGCCCGGTGGGACAGGTCGTGGACGAGCAGTACTTC. Translation gives CASSPVGQVVDEQYF.

This clone was counted only a few times. The chain recombines TRBV4-2 with TRBJ2-3; TRBD1 agrees at 8 bases. The CDR3 contains 16 residues. In germline, CDR1 is LGHNA, CDR2 YNFKEQ. After removal of 0 bases from V and 4 bases from J, the junction contained 6 bases not matched to a gene. DNA of the CDR3: TGTGCCAGCAGCCAAGATATCGGACAGGGCGCAGATACGCAGTATTTT. This encodes CASSQDIGQGADTQYF.

The rearrangement joins TRBV6-1 to TRBJ1-2; the D is unclear. The CDR3 runs 13 residues. Between the trimmed V and J ends, which lost 0 bases and 8 bases, there was a span of 10 bases. Germline V gene lookup returns CDR1 MNHNS and CDR2 SASEGT. For the CDR3, the DNA is TGTGCCAGCAGTGAAGCGGAGGTGGGGGGCTACACCTTC. Protein sequence: CASSEAEVGGYTF.

The chain is built from TRBV19 and TRBJ1-2; 8 bases fit TRBD1. Germline values: CDR1 LNHDA, CDR2 SQIVND (reference sequence). Trimming took 1 base from V and 6 from J; bases not matched to a gene: 4. The CDR3 is made up of 14 amino acids. The DNA of the CDR3 is TGTGCCAGTAGTATAGGGGACAGGACTCATGGCTACACCTTC. Protein product: CASSIGDRTHGYTF.

The CDR3 DNA is TGTGCCAGCAGCCACACAGGGATCAGGGAGCAGTTCTTC. Translation gives CASSHTGIREQFF. V usage is TRBV7-9 and J usage is TRBJ2-1; possibly TRBD1 for D (6 bases). This CDR3 is 13 amino acids long. Trimming removed 5 bases from V and 10 bases from J, with 15 bases in between. CDR1 and CDR2 from the germline V gene are SEHNR and FQNEAQ (reference sequence).

The J gene is TRBJ2-7, the V gene TRBV19; tentatively, D is TRBD1 or TRBD2 (5 bases each). Trimming shortened V by 2 bases and J by 2 bases, and 16 bases separated the two germline ends. CDR3 length: 16 amino acids. In germline, CDR1 is LNHDA, CDR2 SQIVND (reference sequence). CDR3 nucleotides: TGTGCCAGTAGTATATTTGGTCGGGACGCCACCTACGAGCAGTACTTC. The encoded protein is CASSIFGRDATYEQYF.

This clone has just one count. The chain is built from TRBV27 and TRBJ2-7; no definite D call. Germline CDR1 is MNHEY and CDR2 is SMNVEV (reference sequence). The CDR3 has 14 amino acids. V was shortened by 0 bases and J by 1 base, with 7 bases between the two germline ends. CDR3 protein: CASSLSPDSYEQYF. The CDR3 DNA sequence: TGTGCCAGCAGTTTATCTCCGGATTCCTACGAGCAGTACTTC.

The V and J genes are TRBV5-6 and TRBJ2-1, with TRBD2 matching 7 bases. J lost 0 bases, V lost 4 bases, and 7 bases had no gene match. CDR1 is SGHDT, CDR2 YYEEEE, per germline. CDR3 size: 16 residues. The CDR3 protein is CASSQRGSYSYNEQFF. CDR3 nucleotides: TGTGCCAGCAGCCAGCGCGGGAGTTACTCCTACAATGAGCAGTTCTTC.

The sample holds a few counts of this clone. V is TRBV29-1 and J is TRBJ1-1; D is unresolved. CDR1 is SQVTM and CDR2 is ANQGSEA in the germline V gene. V shed 3 bases and J shed 5 bases, with 13 bases lying between them. This CDR3 is 13 amino acids long. CDR3 coding DNA: TGCAGCGTTGAGTCGGTGTTAAGAACTGAAGCTTTCTTT. Translating gives CSVESVLRTEAFF.

The chain carries TRBV5-6 and TRBJ1-2, with TRBD1 as a possible D gene (5 bases). Per the germline V gene, CDR1 is SGHDT and CDR2 is YYEEEE. The CDR3 consists of 14 residues. Trimming removed 3 bases from V and 8 bases from J, with 17 bases in between. The chain's CDR3 is CASSSGDSLGGYTF. The CDR3 nucleotides read TGTGCCAGCAGCTCGGGGGACTCCCTCGGCGGCTACACCTTC.